This T cell receptor (beta chain) emerged from a study of blood T cell repertoires in COVID-19. Germline CDR1 SGHDT, CDR2 YYEEEE. Trimming stripped 3 bases from V and 5 bases from J, with 6 bases between. CDR3 length: 12 residues. Using immunoSEQ multiplex PCR, the repertoire was profiled, and TCRdb retains in-frame clones only, with some absent. The data hold approximately 470,000 clones, with about 90% observed a single time. The chain uses TRBV5-6 and TRBJ1-5, with no clear D. The clonotype comes from a woman under 30 who had recovered from COVID-19. The source material was PBMCs or T cells enriched from blood (not recorded which). The CDR3 DNA follows: TGTGCCAGCAGCTCCTCAGATCAGCCCCAGCATTTT. Translating it yields CASSSSDQPQHF.